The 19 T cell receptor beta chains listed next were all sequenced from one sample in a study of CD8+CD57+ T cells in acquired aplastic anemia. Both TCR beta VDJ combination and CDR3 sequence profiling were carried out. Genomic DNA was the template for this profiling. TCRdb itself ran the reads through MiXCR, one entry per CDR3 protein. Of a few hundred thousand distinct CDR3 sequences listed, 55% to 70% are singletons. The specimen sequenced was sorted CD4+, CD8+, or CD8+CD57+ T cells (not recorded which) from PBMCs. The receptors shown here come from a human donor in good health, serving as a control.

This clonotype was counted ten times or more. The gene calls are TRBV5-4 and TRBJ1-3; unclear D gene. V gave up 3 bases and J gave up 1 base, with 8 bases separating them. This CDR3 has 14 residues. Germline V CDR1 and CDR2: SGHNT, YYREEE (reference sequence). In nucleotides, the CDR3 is TGTGCCAGCAGCTCCCAGACTTCTGGAAACACCATATATTTT. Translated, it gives CASSSQTSGNTIYF.

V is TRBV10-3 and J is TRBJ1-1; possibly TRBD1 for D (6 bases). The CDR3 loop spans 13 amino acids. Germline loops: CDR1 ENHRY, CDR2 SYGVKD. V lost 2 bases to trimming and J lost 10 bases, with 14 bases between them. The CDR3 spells CAISEGGGKGAFF. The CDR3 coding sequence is TGTGCCATCAGTGAGGGCGGGGGCAAAGGAGCTTTCTTT.

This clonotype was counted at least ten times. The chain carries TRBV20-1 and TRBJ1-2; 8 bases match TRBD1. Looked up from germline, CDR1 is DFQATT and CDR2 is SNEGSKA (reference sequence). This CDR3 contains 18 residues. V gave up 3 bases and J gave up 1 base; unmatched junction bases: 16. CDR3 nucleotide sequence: TGCAGTGCTAGGATTGAGGGACAGGCTCCGGGTAATAACTATGGCTACACCTTC. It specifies CSARIEGQAPGNNYGYTF.

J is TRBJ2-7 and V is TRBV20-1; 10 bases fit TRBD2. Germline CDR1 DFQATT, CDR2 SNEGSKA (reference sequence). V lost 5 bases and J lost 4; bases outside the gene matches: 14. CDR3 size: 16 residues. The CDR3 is CSARAGLAASRYEQYF. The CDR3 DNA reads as TGCAGTGCTCGAGCAGGACTAGCGGCGAGTAGGTACGAGCAGTACTTC.

CDR3 nucleotides: TGCAGTGCTAGCCCTAACGCGGCGGACACCATATATTTT. Protein product: CSASPNAADTIYF. The V call is TRBV20-1, the J call TRBJ1-3; D not resolved. V shed 3 bases and J shed 8 bases, with 14 bases lying between them. The CDR3 is 13 residues long. Germline V gene lookup returns CDR1 DFQATT and CDR2 SNEGSKA (reference sequence).

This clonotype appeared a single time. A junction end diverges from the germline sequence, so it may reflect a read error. The CDR3 here is CASSYHRGRRNEKLFF. The CDR3 DNA sequence: TGTGCCAGCAGCTACCATCGGGGAAGGCGGAATGAAAAGCTGTTTTTT. The rearrangement uses TRBV7-2 and TRBJ1-4; D remains ambiguous. The CDR3 length is 16 residues. Germline V gene data show CDR1 as SGHTA and CDR2 as FQGNSA.

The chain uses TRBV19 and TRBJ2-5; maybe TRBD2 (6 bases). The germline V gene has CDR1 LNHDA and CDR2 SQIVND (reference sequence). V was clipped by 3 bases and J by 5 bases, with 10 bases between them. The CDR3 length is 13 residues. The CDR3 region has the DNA TGTGCCAGTAGTATCGCAGGGAGGGAGACCCAGTACTTC. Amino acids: CASSIAGRETQYF.

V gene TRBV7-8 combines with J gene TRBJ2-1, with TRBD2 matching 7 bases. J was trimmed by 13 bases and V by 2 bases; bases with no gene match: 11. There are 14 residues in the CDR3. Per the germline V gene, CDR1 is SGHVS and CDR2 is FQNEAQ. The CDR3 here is CASSLMGGSTEQFF. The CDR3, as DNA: TGTGCCAGCAGCTTAATGGGAGGGAGCACTGAACAGTTCTTC.

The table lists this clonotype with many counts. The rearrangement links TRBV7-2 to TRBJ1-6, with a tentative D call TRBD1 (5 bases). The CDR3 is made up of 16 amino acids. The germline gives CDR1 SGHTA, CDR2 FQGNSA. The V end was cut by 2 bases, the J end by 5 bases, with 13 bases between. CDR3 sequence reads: CASSLIGAGNNSPLHF. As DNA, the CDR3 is TGTGCCAGCAGCTTAATTGGGGCAGGGAATAATTCACCCCTCCACTTT.

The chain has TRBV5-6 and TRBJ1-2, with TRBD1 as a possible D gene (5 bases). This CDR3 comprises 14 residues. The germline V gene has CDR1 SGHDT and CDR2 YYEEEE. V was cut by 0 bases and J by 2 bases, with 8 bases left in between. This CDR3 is CASSLVDMNYGYTF. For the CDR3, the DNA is TGTGCCAGCAGCTTGGTGGACATGAACTATGGCTACACCTTC.

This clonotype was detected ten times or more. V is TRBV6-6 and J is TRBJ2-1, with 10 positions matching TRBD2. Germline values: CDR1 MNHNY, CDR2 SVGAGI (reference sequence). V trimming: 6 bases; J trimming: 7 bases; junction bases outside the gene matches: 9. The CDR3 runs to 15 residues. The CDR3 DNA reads TGTGCCAGCAGAAATAGCGGGGGGACGGGGAATGAGCAGTTCTTC. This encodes CASRNSGGTGNEQFF.

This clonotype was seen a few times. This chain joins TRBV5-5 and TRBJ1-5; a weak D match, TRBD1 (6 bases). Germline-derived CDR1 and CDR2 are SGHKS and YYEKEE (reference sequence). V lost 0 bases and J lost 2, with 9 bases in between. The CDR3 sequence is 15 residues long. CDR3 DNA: TGTGCCAGCAGCTTGGATAGGGGGGGCAATCAGCCCCAGCATTTT. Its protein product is CASSLDRGGNQPQHF.

CDR3 region: CASSNLRGDGYTLHF. The CDR3 DNA is TGTGCCAGCAGCAACCTAAGGGGAGATGGCTACACCCTCCACTTT. The rearrangement joins TRBV7-2 to TRBJ1-6, with D possibly being TRBD1 (5 bases). The CDR3 has 15 amino acids. CDR1 SGHTA and CDR2 FQGNSA come from the germline V gene. Trimming shortened V by 5 bases and J by 14 bases, and 22 bases separated the two germline ends.

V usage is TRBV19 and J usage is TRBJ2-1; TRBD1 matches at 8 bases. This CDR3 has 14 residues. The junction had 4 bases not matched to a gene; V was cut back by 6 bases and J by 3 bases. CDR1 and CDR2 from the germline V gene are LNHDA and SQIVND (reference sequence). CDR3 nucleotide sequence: TGTGCCAGTAGGGACAGGGTGGGCTACAATGAGCAGTTCTTC. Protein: CASRDRVGYNEQFF.

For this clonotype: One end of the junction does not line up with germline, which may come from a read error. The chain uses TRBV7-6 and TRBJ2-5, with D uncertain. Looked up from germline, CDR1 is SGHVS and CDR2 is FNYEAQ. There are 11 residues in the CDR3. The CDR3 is CASSLSETKYF. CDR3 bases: TGTGCCAGCAGTCTCTCAGAGACCAAGTACTTC.

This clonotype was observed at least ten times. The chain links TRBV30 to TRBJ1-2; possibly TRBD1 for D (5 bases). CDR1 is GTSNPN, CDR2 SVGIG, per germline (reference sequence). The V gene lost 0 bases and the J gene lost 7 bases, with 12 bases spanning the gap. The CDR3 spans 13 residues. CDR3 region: CAWSVGGNGGYTF. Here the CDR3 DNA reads TGTGCCTGGAGTGTCGGGGGAAATGGTGGCTACACCTTC.

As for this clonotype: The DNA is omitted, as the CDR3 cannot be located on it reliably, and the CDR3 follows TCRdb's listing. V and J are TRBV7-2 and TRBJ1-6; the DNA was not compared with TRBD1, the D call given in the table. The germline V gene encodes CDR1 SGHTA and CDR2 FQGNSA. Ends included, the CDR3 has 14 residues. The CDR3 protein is CASSSGRDGYTFGF.

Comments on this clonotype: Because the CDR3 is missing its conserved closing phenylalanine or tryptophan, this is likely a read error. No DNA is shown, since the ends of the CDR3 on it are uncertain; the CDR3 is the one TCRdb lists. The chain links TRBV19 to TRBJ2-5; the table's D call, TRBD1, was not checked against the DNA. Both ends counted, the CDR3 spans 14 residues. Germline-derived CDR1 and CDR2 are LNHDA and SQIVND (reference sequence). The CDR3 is CARLRDSYGYTFGS.

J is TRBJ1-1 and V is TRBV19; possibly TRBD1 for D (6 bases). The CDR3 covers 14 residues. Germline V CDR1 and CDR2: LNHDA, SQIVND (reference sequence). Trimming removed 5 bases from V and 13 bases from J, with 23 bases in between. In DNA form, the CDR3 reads TGTGCCAGTAGTGGCACAGGGTTGGGCACTGCAGTTTTCTTT. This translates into CASSGTGLGTAVFF.